The 21 T cell receptor beta chains reported below all come from one sample, sequenced in a study of human T cells and chemical hapten exposure. TCRdb reprocessed the RACE reads via MiXCR and lists one record per CDR3 protein. The data show about 94,000 distinct CDR3 sequences, with about 9% seen just once and more than 2% held by the top ten. Time point meaning: patch test 2, 6 weeks after DPC sensitization. Treatment described: therapeutic diphenylcyclopropenone sensitization with weekly scalp DPC. The material was whole blood, obtained in connection with sensitization to the hapten diphenylcyclopropenone (DPC). All receptors derive from a woman between 35 and 50 years old with alopecia areata. Some clones in this sample may be carry-over from other donors' samples.

V is TRBV12-3 or TRBV12-4 and J is TRBJ1-4; maybe TRBD1 (5 bases). V lost 3 bases and J lost 12, with 14 bases in between. The CDR3 length is 13 residues. DNA of the CDR3: TGTGCCAGCAGTTTCACTTTGGGGGAGGAACTGTTTTTT. It translates to CASSFTLGEELFF.

This clonotype was counted many times. The chain is built from TRBV19 and TRBJ2-1; unclear D gene. Germline CDR1 is LNHDA and CDR2 is SQIVND (reference sequence). V gave up 6 bases and J gave up 0 bases, with 9 bases separating them. The length of the CDR3 is 14 residues. CDR3 nucleotide sequence: TGTGCCAGTAGGCGCCGGAGCTCCTACAATGAGCAGTTCTTC. It yields the protein CASRRRSSYNEQFF.

This clonotype was found a few times. The V call is TRBV4-3, the J call TRBJ2-1; the match to TRBD2 covers 12 bases. Per germline, CDR1 LGHNA and CDR2 YSLEER. V was clipped by 4 bases and J by 2 bases; unmatched bases: 3. This CDR3 is built from 16 residues. The CDR3 DNA reads as TGCGCCAGCAGCCGCTCTAGCGGGAGGGCCTACAATGAGCAGTTCTTC. Translation: CASSRSSGRAYNEQFF.

The CDR3 loop reads CASSEMGQYNQPQHF. DNA of the CDR3: TGTGCCAGCAGTGAAATGGGGCAGTACAATCAGCCCCAGCATTTT. The chain recombines TRBV6-1 with TRBJ1-5; the D gene is possibly TRBD1 (5 bases). Germline CDR1 is MNHNS and CDR2 is SASEGT. The CDR3 covers 15 residues. With 2 bases removed from V and 3 bases from J, the gap between germline ends came to 11 bases.

This clonotype was counted a few times. The chain recombines TRBV4-2 with TRBJ1-1; 7 nucleotides align to TRBD1. J gave up 4 bases and V 0 bases, and 5 bases lay outside the gene matches. In germline, CDR1 is LGHNA, CDR2 YNFKEQ. This CDR3 is 15 amino acids long. The CDR3 nucleotides are TGTGCCAGCAGCCAAGAAAACAGGGGAAGCACTGAAGCTTTCTTT. Translation: CASSQENRGSTEAFF.

This clonotype showed up just a few times. The V call is TRBV7-6, the J call TRBJ2-2; 7 nucleotides align to TRBD1. Germline V gene sequence: CDR1 SGHVS, CDR2 FNYEAQ. V dropped 2 bases and J dropped 3; count of bases not matched to a gene: 3. The CDR3 sequence is 15 residues long. Here the CDR3 DNA reads TGTGCCAGCAGCTTAACAGGGGCTGACACCGGGGAGCTGTTTTTT. Translated: CASSLTGADTGELFF.

This clonotype was seen many times. The J gene is TRBJ1-4, the V gene TRBV9; D ambiguous. Trimming took 1 base from V and 2 from J, leaving 6 bases between them. The CDR3 runs 14 residues. Germline CDR1 reads SGDLS; CDR2 reads YYNGEE. CDR3 in amino acids: CASSVTDTNEKLFF. The CDR3 region has the DNA TGTGCCAGCAGCGTAACAGATACTAATGAAAAACTGTTTTTT.

The chain combines TRBV20-1 with TRBJ1-5, with D perhaps TRBD1 (6 bases). Germline loops: CDR1 DFQATT, CDR2 SNEGSKA (reference sequence). The CDR3 spans 15 residues. The V gene lost 3 bases and the J gene lost 6 bases, with 18 bases spanning the gap. CDR3: CSARMDPRGFQPQHF. The CDR3 DNA reads TGCAGTGCTAGGATGGATCCCAGGGGTTTTCAGCCCCAGCATTTT.

This clonotype was observed many times. The chain joins TRBV6-1 to TRBJ2-3, with 9 bases that match TRBD1. This CDR3 is built from 16 residues. The junction had 10 bases not matched to a gene; V was cut back by 5 bases and J by 4 bases. In germline, CDR1 is MNHNS, CDR2 SASEGT. This chain's CDR3 is CASSPRTGAAADTQYF. The DNA for the CDR3 is TGTGCCAGCAGTCCCAGGACAGGGGCCGCAGCAGATACGCAGTATTTT.

This clonotype was seen many times. This rearrangement joins TRBV2 to TRBJ2-1; 8 bases are a match to TRBD2. Germline V gene sequence: CDR1 SNHLY, CDR2 FYNNEI. The V segment lost 6 bases and the J segment 8 bases; nucleotides outside the gene matches: 9. The CDR3 spans 14 residues. CDR3 in amino acids: CASRFTGGPDEQFF. The CDR3 region has the DNA TGTGCCAGCAGATTCACGGGAGGGCCTGATGAGCAGTTCTTC.

V is TRBV29-1 and J is TRBJ1-2, with D maybe TRBD1 (6 bases). Germline CDR1 reads SQVTM; CDR2 reads ANQGSEA. The CDR3 consists of 14 residues. Trimming removed 4 bases from V and 1 base from J, with 13 bases in between. CDR3 residues: CSVVGGRRNYGYTF. In DNA, the CDR3 is TGCAGCGTTGTCGGGGGGCGCCGTAACTATGGCTACACCTTC.

Note on this clonotype: The CDR3 does not end in the conserved phenylalanine or tryptophan, so this is likely a read error. V usage is TRBV6-6 and J usage is TRBJ2-3, with TRBD2 as a possible D gene (5 bases). Germline assignment: CDR1 MNHNY and CDR2 SVGAGI (reference sequence). The CDR3 runs to 14 residues. V lost 6 bases, J lost 2 bases, and 12 bases lay in between. As DNA, the CDR3 is TGTGCCAGCAGACCCGGAGGTACCACAGATACGCAGTATTCT. It codes for CASRPGGTTDTQYS.

This clonotype was picked up a small number of times. V gene TRBV18 combines with J gene TRBJ1-1, with D perhaps matching TRBD1 (5 bases). Trimming removed 6 bases at V and 3 bases at J, with 17 bases between. In germline, CDR1 is KGHSH, CDR2 LQKENI. The CDR3 covers 15 residues. DNA for the CDR3: TGTGCCAGCTCTACACTAGCGCGGGGGGACACTGAAGCTTTCTTT. This encodes CASSTLARGDTEAFF.

This clonotype was recorded many times. The chain links TRBV20-1 to TRBJ1-2; perhaps TRBD1 as D (5 bases). Trimming left V 4 bases short and J 2 bases short, with 8 bases between. Germline-derived CDR1 and CDR2 are DFQATT and SNEGSKA (reference sequence). This CDR3 is built from 12 residues. CDR3 coding DNA: TGCAGTGCTATTTGGGGGAACTATGGCTACACCTTC. This translates into CSAIWGNYGYTF.

This clonotype was counted only a few times. The V and J genes are TRBV28 and TRBJ2-6, with 10 bases fitting TRBD1. The germline gives CDR1 MDHEN, CDR2 SYDVKM. J lost 1 base, V lost 5 bases, and 8 bases had no gene match. The CDR3 loop spans 18 amino acids. CDR3 in DNA: TGTGCCAGCAGTCCCTTGAGACAGGGGGCTTCTGGGGCCAACGTCCTGACTTTC. Amino acid sequence: CASSPLRQGASGANVLTF.

This clonotype was recorded at least ten times. V gene TRBV20-1 combines with J gene TRBJ2-1, with 8 bases fitting TRBD1. Trimming at V came to 5 bases and at J to 4 bases, leaving 4 bases not matched to a gene. This CDR3 spans 13 amino acids. The germline V gene has CDR1 DFQATT and CDR2 SNEGSKA (reference sequence). Here the CDR3 reads CSAQGAWYNEQFF. In DNA, the CDR3 is TGCAGTGCTCAGGGGGCCTGGTACAATGAGCAGTTCTTC.

This clonotype was seen many times. V gene TRBV7-9 combines with J gene TRBJ2-7, with TRBD2 matching over 10 bases. CDR3 length equals 14 residues. CDR1 is SEHNR, CDR2 FQNEAQ, per germline (reference sequence). The trim removed 2 bases at V and 5 bases at J, leaving 3 bases unmatched. The CDR3 loop reads CASSLPLAGDEQYF. The DNA for the CDR3 is TGTGCCAGCAGCTTACCCCTAGCGGGAGACGAGCAGTACTTC.

This clonotype was seen more than once but under ten times. The chain links TRBV7-2 to TRBJ2-7; 7 bases fit TRBD2. The CDR3 runs to 15 residues. Germline V gives CDR1 SGHTA, CDR2 FQGNSA. J gave up 7 bases and V 4 bases, and 13 bases lay outside the gene matches. The CDR3 coding sequence is TGTGCCAGCAGCTACCCTAGCGGTGGAACCGGGGAGCAGTACTTC. Protein product: CASSYPSGGTGEQYF.

At least ten counts were recorded for this clonotype. The V and J genes are TRBV30 and TRBJ2-2; 9 bases align to TRBD1. With 5 bases clipped from V and 2 bases from J, the junction kept 3 bases outside the gene matches. The CDR3 loop spans 14 amino acids. The germline V gene has CDR1 GTSNPN and CDR2 SVGIG (reference sequence). DNA for the CDR3: TGTGCCTGGGCAACAGGGGGCAACACCGGGGAGCTGTTTTTT. Translating it yields CAWATGGNTGELFF. Supplemented by reference TRBV30 and TRBJ2-2, the full variable domain reads SQTIHQWPATLVQPVGSPLSLECTVEGTSNPNLYWYRQAAGRGLQLLFYSVGIGQISSEVPQNLSASRPQDRQFILSSKKLLLSDSGFYLCAWATGGNTGELFFGEGSRLTVL.

This clonotype was observed a handful of times. The chain joins TRBV28 to TRBJ2-7; 7 bases align to TRBD2. This CDR3 has 14 residues. CDR1 is MDHEN and CDR2 is SYDVKM in the germline V gene. J gave up 1 base and V 2 bases, and 2 bases lay outside the gene matches. The CDR3 spells CASSLGGGSYEQYF. In nucleotides, the CDR3 is TGTGCCAGCAGTTTAGGGGGAGGGTCCTACGAGCAGTACTTC.

There are many counts of this clonotype. The J gene is TRBJ2-3, the V gene TRBV24-1; 7 nucleotides match TRBD1. CDR1 is KGHDR, CDR2 SFDVKD, per germline. The CDR3 runs 16 residues. Losses at the gene ends were 5 bases for V and 2 bases for J; bases not matched to a gene: 9. The CDR3 sequence is CATSGKQGIVTDTQYF. CDR3 DNA: TGTGCCACCAGTGGCAAACAGGGGATTGTCACAGATACGCAGTATTTT.